This TCR beta chain was sequenced for a study of cytomegalovirus exposure and HLA in healthy donors. At the level of the study: A preliminary data release comprised approximately 85 million unique TCRs obtained from HLA-typed donors.

The CDR3 sequence is 16 residues long. The V and J ends lost 2 bases and 0 bases, in that order; junction bases with no gene match: 6. Germline-derived CDR1 and CDR2 are LNHDA and SQIVND (reference sequence). The PCR used 60 Vbeta and 13 Jbeta primers. The repertoire was sequenced with immunoSEQ multiplex PCR; TCRdb's copy has only in-frame clones and lacks some. Of around 65,000 clones listed, 60% to 70% are singletons. V and J are TRBV19 and TRBJ1-2, with 7 bases matching TRBD1. This receptor was obtained from a man between 40 and 49 years old in good health and CMV-seropositive. Sequencing was carried out using PBMCs. CDR3 residues: CASSIPYRGPNYGYTF. The CDR3 nucleotides are TGTGCCAGTAGTATACCTTACAGGGGACCTAACTATGGCTACACCTTC. Based on the CDR3 plus reference TRBV19 and TRBJ1-2, the full variable domain is DGGITQSPKYLFRKEGQNVTLSCEQNLNHDAMYWYRQDPGQGLRLIYYSQIVNDFQKGDIAEGYSVSREKKESFPLTVTSAQKNPTAFYLCASSIPYRGPNYGYTFGSGTRLTVV.